The entry below gives a single TCR beta chain sequence along with its context. Its target is not known. This entry is derived from a study of shared clonotypes between healthy human individuals. General study points: Relative to memory subsets, naive subsets generally showed larger estimated richness. Across a handful of donors, naive CD4 shared around 5%, naive CD8 3% to 3.5%, memory CD4 less than 2.5%, memory CD8 roughly 0.37%.

The CD4+ fraction was divided into a CD45RA+ naive subset and a CD45RA-negative memory subset. Trimming took 5 bases from V and 3 from J, leaving 8 bases between them. This CDR3 spans 12 amino acids. The germline V gene has CDR1 MNHEY and CDR2 SVGAGI. The protocol was immunoSEQ multiplex PCR, while the TCRdb copy is restricted to in-frame clones and leaves out a portion. This table has about 2 million clones, 90% to 95% appearing once. J is TRBJ2-7 and V is TRBV6-5, with a possible D match to TRBD2 (6 bases). The TCR originated in a young man in good health. Sequenced material: naive CD4+ T cells sorted from blood. Subset: CD45RA+ positively selected. Here the CDR3 reads CASSQGLYEQYF. The CDR3, as DNA: TGTGCCAGCAGTCAGGGACTCTACGAGCAGTACTTC.